Listed below are T cell receptor beta chains from one sample, sequenced in a study of human T cells and chemical hapten exposure. TCRdb passed the RACE reads through MiXCR, listing each CDR3 protein once. Among some 50,000 distinct CDR3 sequences listed, 9.3% were seen once. The source was whole blood, collected in connection with sensitization to the hapten diphenylcyclopropenone (DPC). Source of these receptors: a woman between 35 and 50 years old with alopecia areata. Some clones in this sample may be carry-over from other donors' samples. The CDR3 runs from the conserved cysteine through the conserved F or W. A D gene is named only where the DNA matches it firmly. For some rows the clone size is stated as once, few or many, or as a class when expanded; others skip it.

. | TRBJ2-2 | TRBV7-9 | . | TGTGCCAGCAGCTTATGGAGCACCGGGGAGCTGTTTTTT | CASSLWSTGELFF
few | TRBJ1-1 | TRBV20-1 | . | TGCAGTGCTAGTGGCACCGGCGCGAACACTGAAGCTTTCTTT | CSASGTGANTEAFF
many | TRBJ1-5 | TRBV6-5 | TRBD1 | TGTGCCAGCAGTGGGGACAGGGGAGGTGGACAGCCCCAGCATTTT | CASSGDRGGGQPQHF
. | TRBJ2-1 | TRBV5-1 | . | TGCGCCAGTACCGGGGCGGGGGCCCGGGGGGAGCAGTTCTTC | CASTGAGARGEQFF
. | TRBJ1-1 | TRBV29-1 | . | TGCAGCGGAGGGAACACTGAAGCTTTCTTT | CSGGNTEAFF
. | TRBJ2-7 | TRBV5-5 | TRBD1 | TGTGCCAGCAGCTTGGAGGGACAGGGCTACGAGCTGTACTTC | CASSLEGQGYELYF
. | TRBJ1-3 | TRBV29-1 | . | TGCAGCGTTGTAGTACGGGCATTGGAAAACACCATATATTTT | CSVVVRALENTIYF
many | TRBJ1-6 | TRBV6-5 | TRBD1 | TGTGCCAGCAGGACAGGGGACGCTTCACCCCTCCACTTT | CASRTGDASPLHF
many | TRBJ2-7 | TRBV7-9 | . | TGTGCCTCGACCGTCCCGTACTCCTACGAGCAGTACTTC | CASTVPYSYEQYF
many | TRBJ1-3 | TRBV6-5 | TRBD1 | TGTGCCAGCAGTTACCGGACAGGGTCCGGAAACACCATATATTTT | CASSYRTGSGNTIYF
many | TRBJ1-2 | TRBV29-1 | . | TGCAGCGTTTCTTCTAACTATGGCTACACCTTC | CSVSSNYGYTF
many | TRBJ2-1 | TRBV12-3/TRBV12-4 | TRBD1 | TGTGCCAGCAGCTACCGACAGGGGGGCGATGAGCAGTTCTTC | CASSYRQGGDEQFF
. | TRBJ2-7 | TRBV2 | . | TGTGCCAGCAGTGAAGCTCCTAACTACGAGCAGTACTTC | CASSEAPNYEQYF
. | TRBJ2-2 | TRBV12-3/TRBV12-4 | . | TGTGCCAGCAGTGAGCCGGACGCGAACACCGGGGAGCTGTTTTTT | CASSEPDANTGELFF
few | TRBJ2-5 | TRBV5-1 | TRBD2 | TGCGCCAGCAGCACAACCCCGGGACTAGCGGACCAAGAGACCCAGTACTTC | CASSTTPGLADQETQYF
many | TRBJ2-5 | TRBV20-1 | TRBD2 | TGCAGTGCTAGAGGGCCTAGCGGGGTCCAAGAGACCCAGTACTTC | CSARGPSGVQETQYF
few | TRBJ2-2 | TRBV7-9 | . | TGTGCCAGCAGCGATGACATAGGAGCGAACACCGGGGAGCTGTTTTTT | CASSDDIGANTGELFF
many | TRBJ2-5 | TRBV7-3 | . | TGTGCCAGCAGCACTGGGGGGAAAGAGACCCAGTACTTC | CASSTGGKETQYF
many | TRBJ1-1 | TRBV7-3 | TRBD1 | TGTGCCAGCAGCTTAAAACGGGACAGGGACACTGAAGCTTTCTTT | CASSLKRDRDTEAFF
many | TRBJ2-2 | TRBV18 | . | TGTGCCAGCTCAACAGCTCCTACCGGGGAGCTGTTTTTT | CASSTAPTGELFF
many | TRBJ1-5 | TRBV2 | TRBD1 | TGTGCCAGCAGACTGGGACAGGACAAGGGGCAGCCCCAGCATTTT | CASRLGQDKGQPQHF
many | TRBJ2-2 | TRBV6-5 | . | TGTGCCAGCAGCCCCAGGGTAGGATTGGTCGGGGAGCTGTTTTTT | CASSPRVGLVGELFF
many | TRBJ1-5 | TRBV20-1 | . | TGCAGTGCTAGAGATTTAAGGGGGGGGAGCAATCAGCCCCAGCATTTT | CSARDLRGGSNQPQHF
many | TRBJ2-5 | TRBV7-8 | . | TGTGCCAGCAGCTCCCGCCGTGGAGGGCTGAGGGAGACCCAGTACTTC | CASSSRRGGLRETQYF
. | TRBJ1-6 | TRBV12-3/TRBV12-4 | . | TGTGCCAGCAGCTACACAGGAAAGGATTCACCCCTCCACTTT | CASSYTGKDSPLHF
few | TRBJ1-1 | TRBV30 | . | TGTGCCTGGAGTGTACGGGTGGAGGGGCTTGAAGCTTTCTTT | CAWSVRVEGLEAFF
. | TRBJ2-5 | TRBV2 | . | TGTGCCAGCATGCGGGACATCCAAGAGACCCAGTACTTC | CASMRDIQETQYF
few | TRBJ1-4 | TRBV29-1 | . | TGCAGCGTCGATGACGGGTCTAATGAAAAACTGTTTTTT | CSVDDGSNEKLFF
many | TRBJ2-7 | TRBV27 | TRBD1 | TGTGCCAGCAGCCTACAGGGGACCACCTACGAGCAGTACTTC | CASSLQGTTYEQYF
many | TRBJ2-7 | TRBV3-1 | . | TGTGCCAGCAGCCAAATGACGGGGGCCCCCTACGAGCAGTACTTC | CASSQMTGAPYEQYF
many | TRBJ2-3 | TRBV2 | . | TGTGCCAGCAGTCAACCGTTCACAGATACGCAGTATTTT | CASSQPFTDTQYF
few | TRBJ2-1 | TRBV15 | TRBD2 | TGTGCCACCAGCAGGCCCCTTGCGGGGGGGCCGGGCAATGAGCAGTTCTTC | CATSRPLAGGPGNEQFF
few | TRBJ2-3 | TRBV12-3/TRBV12-4 | TRBD2 | TGTGCCAGCAGTTTAGGTAGCGGGGGGACCACAGATACGCAGTATTTT | CASSLGSGGTTDTQYF
few | TRBJ1-1 | TRBV25-1 | . | TGTGCCAGCAGTGACGCGAGGGGCTTCACTGAAGCTTTCTTT | CASSDARGFTEAFF
. | TRBJ1-1 | TRBV6-6 | . | TGTGCCAGCAGTGAACTGGGCAGGCGGGCGCTCACTGAAGCTTTCTTT | CASSELGRRALTEAFF
many | TRBJ2-1 | TRBV6-5 | . | TGTGCCAGCAGAAACAGACAGGCCTCCTCCTACAATGAGCAGTTCTTC | CASRNRQASSYNEQFF
many | TRBJ2-3 | TRBV13 | TRBD2 | TGTGCCAGCAGCCCCCAGCGGGGGGCCACTAGCACAGATACGCAGTATTTT | CASSPQRGATSTDTQYF
many | TRBJ1-5 | TRBV24-1 | . | TGTGCCACCAGTCCCAACTCGCAGGGAATTCAGCCCCAGCATTTT | CATSPNSQGIQPQHF
. | TRBJ2-1 | TRBV4-1 | TRBD2 | TGCGCCAGCAGCCAAGATCTAGAGGCGGGACTAGGAGATGAGCAGTTCTTC | CASSQDLEAGLGDEQFF
. | TRBJ2-5 | TRBV20-1 | TRBD1 | TGCAGTGCTAAAAGGGGGACAGAAGAGACCCAGTACTTC | CSAKRGTEETQYF
. | TRBJ1-4 | TRBV29-1 | . | TGCAGCGTTAAGGGGAATGAAAAACTGTTTTTT | CSVKGNEKLFF
many | TRBJ2-5 | TRBV3-1 | . | TGTGCCAGCAGCCAAGATCCCGGTCCGAGGGAGACCCAGTACTTC | CASSQDPGPRETQYF
few | TRBJ1-5 | TRBV9 | . | TGTGCCAGCAGCGCAACGCCATCTGATCAGCCCCAGCATTTT | CASSATPSDQPQHF
few | TRBJ2-5 | TRBV5-1 | . | TGCGCCAGCAGCTTGGCCGCCGGGGGAGTAGAGACCCAGTACTTC | CASSLAAGGVETQYF
few | TRBJ1-5 | TRBV28 | TRBD1 | TGTGCCAGCATTATAGGGACAGGGAGGGATCAGCCCCAGCATTTT | CASIIGTGRDQPQHF
few | TRBJ1-6 | TRBV2 | TRBD1 | TGTGCCAGCAGACTCGGACAGGGGATGTCGGATTCACCCCTCCACTTT | CASRLGQGMSDSPLHF
. | TRBJ2-3 | TRBV7-2 | TRBD2 | TGTGCCAGCAGCCTTAAGCGGGGTAGGAGGGCAGATACGCAGTATTTT | CASSLKRGRRADTQYF
. | TRBJ1-1 | TRBV5-4 | . | TGTGCCAGCAGCTCGAACAGGAACACTGAAGCTTTCTTT | CASSSNRNTEAFF
. | TRBJ1-1 | TRBV28 | TRBD1 | TGTGCCAGCAGTTTATGGGGGACAGGGGGCACTGAAGCTTTCTTT | CASSLWGTGGTEAFF
many | TRBJ1-1 | TRBV12-3/TRBV12-4 | TRBD1 | TGTGCCAGCAGCCAGGACAGGGACGGTGAAGCTTTCTTT | CASSQDRDGEAFF